Below are 3 T cell receptor beta chains sequenced from a single sample in a study of shared clonotypes between healthy human individuals. Using immunoSEQ multiplex PCR, the repertoire was profiled, and TCRdb retains in-frame clones only, with some absent. Seen here are around 1.9 million clones, around 95% observed once, and the top ten hold about 1.7%. In the naive CD8 group, cells lacked CD45RO and were positively selected for CCR7, so terminally differentiated effector memory CD45RA+ cells were left out. Material for sequencing was naive CD8+ T cells from PBMCs. The receptors come from a man aged 18 to 29 in good health. Some clones in this sample may be carry-over from other donors' samples.

The V and J genes are TRBV9 and TRBJ1-3; TRBD1 agrees at 10 bases. The V gene end was trimmed by 3 bases and the J gene end by 0 bases; junction bases not matched to a gene: 6. This CDR3 is 17 amino acids long. The germline CDR1 and CDR2 sequences are SGDLS and YYNGEE. This CDR3 is CASSGQRDRGSGNTIYF. In nucleotides, the CDR3 is TGTGCCAGCAGCGGACAAAGGGACAGGGGCTCTGGAAACACCATATATTTT.

V usage is TRBV28 and J usage is TRBJ2-7; D ambiguous. The CDR3 loop spans 12 amino acids. Germline V lookup: CDR1 MDHEN, CDR2 SYDVKM. V was clipped by 1 base and J by 9 bases, with 10 bases between them. The CDR3 sequence: CASSLSTPGQYF. DNA of the CDR3: TGTGCCAGCAGTTTATCCACGCCAGGGCAGTACTTC.

With respect to this clone: Other nucleotide sequences in the sample specify the same CDR3. The chain uses TRBV27 and TRBJ2-7; 10 bases map to TRBD2. The CDR3 sequence is 14 residues long. Unmatched junction bases numbered 3, after V lost 4 bases and J lost 3 bases. The V gene's germline CDR1 is MNHEY and CDR2 SMNVEV (reference sequence). CDR3: CASSYSGRYYEQYF. The CDR3 region has the DNA TGTGCCAGCAGTTATAGCGGGAGGTACTACGAGCAGTACTTC.